Listed here is a single T cell receptor (beta chain). This sample is drawn from a study of patients and donors after allogeneic stem cell transplantation. Deletions cut 4 bases from V and 0 bases from J, with 6 bases between. The V gene's germline CDR1 is MNHNY and CDR2 SVGAGI (reference sequence). The CDR3 has 14 amino acids. Each CDR3 protein is one row after TCRdb ran MiXCR on the RT-PCR reads. The sample includes about 74,000 distinct CDR3 sequences, around a quarter of them seen just once. The source is a human donor who was either an allogeneic HSCT recipient or a stem cell or donor lymphocyte infusion donor (not recorded which). It is not recorded whose cells these are; they may come from a transplant donor. Sample: blood, either unsorted or a sorted T cell fraction (not recorded which). J is TRBJ2-2 and V is TRBV6-6; D might be TRBD1 (5 bases). CDR3 residues: CASSLTANTGELFF. The CDR3 region has the DNA TGTGCCAGCAGTTTGACAGCGAACACCGGGGAGCTGTTTTTT.